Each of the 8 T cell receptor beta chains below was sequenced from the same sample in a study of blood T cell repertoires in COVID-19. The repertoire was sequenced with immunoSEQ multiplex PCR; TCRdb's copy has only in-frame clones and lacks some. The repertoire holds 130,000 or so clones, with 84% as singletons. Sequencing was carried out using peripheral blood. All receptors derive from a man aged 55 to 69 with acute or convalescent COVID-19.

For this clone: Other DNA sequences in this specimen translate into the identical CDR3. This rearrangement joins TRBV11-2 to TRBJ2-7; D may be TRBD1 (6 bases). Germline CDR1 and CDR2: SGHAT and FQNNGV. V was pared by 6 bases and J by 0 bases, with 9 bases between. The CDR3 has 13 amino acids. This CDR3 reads CASRRTASYEQYF. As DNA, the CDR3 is TGTGCCAGCAGGAGGACAGCCTCCTACGAGCAGTACTTC.

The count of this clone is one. The CDR3: CASRDLWNSGGPSSYNEQFF. The CDR3 nucleotides read TGCGCCAGCAGGGATCTCTGGAATAGCGGGGGCCCGAGCTCCTACAATGAGCAGTTCTTC. The V gene is TRBV10-2, the J gene TRBJ2-1, with TRBD2 identical over 9 bases. Germline CDR1 WSHSY, CDR2 SAAADI. V lost 6 bases to trimming and J lost 0 bases; unmatched junction nucleotides: 18. The length of the CDR3 is 20 residues.

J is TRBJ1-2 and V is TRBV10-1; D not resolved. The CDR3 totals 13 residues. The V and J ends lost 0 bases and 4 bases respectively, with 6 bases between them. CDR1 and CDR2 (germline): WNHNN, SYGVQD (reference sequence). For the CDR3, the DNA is TGCGCCAGCAGTGAGTCTTCGGGCTATGGCTACACCTTC. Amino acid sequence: CASSESSGYGYTF.

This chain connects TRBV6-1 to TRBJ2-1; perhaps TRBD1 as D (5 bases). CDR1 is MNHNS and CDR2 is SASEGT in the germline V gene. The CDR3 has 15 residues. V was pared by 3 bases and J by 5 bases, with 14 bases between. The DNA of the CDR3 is TGTGCCAGCAGTGAGGGCCTCCGACAGAACAATGAGCAGTTCTTC. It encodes CASSEGLRQNNEQFF.

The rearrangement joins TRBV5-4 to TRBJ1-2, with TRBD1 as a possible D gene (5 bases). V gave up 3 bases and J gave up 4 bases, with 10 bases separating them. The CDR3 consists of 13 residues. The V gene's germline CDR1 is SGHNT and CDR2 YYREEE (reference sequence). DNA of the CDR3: TGTGCCAGCAGCTATGACAGTGGCTATGGCTACACCTTC. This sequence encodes CASSYDSGYGYTF.

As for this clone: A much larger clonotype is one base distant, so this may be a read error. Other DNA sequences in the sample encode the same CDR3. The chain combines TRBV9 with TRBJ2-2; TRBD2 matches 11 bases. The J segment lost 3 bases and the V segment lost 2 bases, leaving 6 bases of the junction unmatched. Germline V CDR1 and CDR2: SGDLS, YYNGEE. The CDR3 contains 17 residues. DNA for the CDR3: TGTGCCAGCAGCGTTATAGCGGGAGGGCCGGACACCGGGGAGCTGTTTTTT. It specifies CASSVIAGGPDTGELFF.

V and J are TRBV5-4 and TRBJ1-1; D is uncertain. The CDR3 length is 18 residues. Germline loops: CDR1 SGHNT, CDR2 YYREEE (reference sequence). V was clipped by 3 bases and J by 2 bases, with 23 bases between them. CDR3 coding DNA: TGTGCCAGCAGCTCGACAACGAGCTTTTCGTGGGTTAACACTGAAGCTTTCTTT. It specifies CASSSTTSFSWVNTEAFF.

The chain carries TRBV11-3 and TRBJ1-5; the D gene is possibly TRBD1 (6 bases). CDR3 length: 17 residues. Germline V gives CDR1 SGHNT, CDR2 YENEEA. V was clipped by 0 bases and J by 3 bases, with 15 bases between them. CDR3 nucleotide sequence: TGTGCCAGCAGCTTAGACACTAAGGGGGTGCTCAATCAGCCCCAGCATTTT. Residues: CASSLDTKGVLNQPQHF. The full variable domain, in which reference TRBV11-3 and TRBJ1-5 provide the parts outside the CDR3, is EAGVVQSPRYKIIEKKQPVAFWCNPISGHNTLYWYLQNLGQGPELLIRYENEEAVDDSQLPKDRFSAERLKGVDSTLKIQPAELGDSAVYLCASSLDTKGVLNQPQHFGDGTRLSIL.